The rows below give T cell receptor beta chains drawn from one sample of a study of T cells after yellow fever vaccination. TCRdb used MiXCR to reprocess the 5' RACE reads, holding one entry per CDR3 protein. The top ten clones hold over 3% of a sample with fewer than 400,000 distinct CDR3 sequences, about 10% of them seen once. This material consisted of CD4+ T cells sorted from PBMCs, taken 45 days after the yellow fever booster vaccination. These receptors all come from a man between 18 and 29 years old who received the YFV17D yellow fever vaccine. CDR3s include the opening cysteine and the closing phenylalanine or tryptophan. Each record gives: J gene, D gene, V gene, clone size, CDR3 protein, CDR3 DNA. The D gene is left open where the match is weak. Not all rows give a size; the values are once, few, many and, for expanded clones, a class.

j_gene: TRBJ2-1
d_gene: TRBD2
v_gene: TRBV27
abundance: .
CDR3aa: CASRDILAGDSYNEQFF
CDR3nt: TGTGCCAGCAGAGATATTCTAGCGGGGGACTCCTACAATGAGCAGTTCTTC

j_gene: TRBJ2-1
d_gene: TRBD1
v_gene: TRBV6-2/TRBV6-3
abundance: few
CDR3aa: CASSSADRDEQFF
CDR3nt: TGTGCCAGCAGCTCCGCGGACAGGGATGAGCAGTTCTTC

j_gene: TRBJ2-3
d_gene: .
v_gene: TRBV20-1
abundance: few
CDR3aa: CSARSGGGTDTQYF
CDR3nt: TGCAGTGCTAGATCCGGCGGAGGCACAGATACGCAGTATTTT

j_gene: TRBJ2-1
d_gene: .
v_gene: TRBV4-3
abundance: few
CDR3aa: CASSLQRGGYNEQFF
CDR3nt: TGCGCCAGCAGCCTCCAGAGGGGGGGCTACAATGAGCAGTTCTTC

j_gene: TRBJ2-5
d_gene: .
v_gene: TRBV20-1
abundance: .
CDR3aa: CSARDFPDPRETQYF
CDR3nt: TGCAGTGCTAGAGATTTCCCGGACCCCAGGGAGACCCAGTACTTC

j_gene: TRBJ2-7
d_gene: TRBD2
v_gene: TRBV7-9
abundance: few
CDR3aa: CASTRIGEGSSSYEQYF
CDR3nt: TGTGCCAGCACCAGGATAGGGGAGGGCTCCAGCTCCTACGAGCAGTACTTC

j_gene: TRBJ1-5
d_gene: TRBD1
v_gene: TRBV28
abundance: few
CDR3aa: CASSLAAGQGHF
CDR3nt: TGTGCCAGCAGTCTCGCGGCGGGACAGGGGCATTTT

j_gene: TRBJ2-5
d_gene: .
v_gene: TRBV12-3/TRBV12-4
abundance: many
CDR3aa: CASSFYETQYF
CDR3nt: TGTGCCAGCAGTTTCTACGAGACCCAGTACTTC

j_gene: TRBJ1-1
d_gene: .
v_gene: TRBV7-6
abundance: few
CDR3aa: CASSYRVIGDTEAFF
CDR3nt: TGTGCCAGCAGCTACCGGGTTATTGGGGACACTGAAGCTTTCTTT

j_gene: TRBJ1-5
d_gene: .
v_gene: TRBV20-1
abundance: many
CDR3aa: CSASHTGASNQPQHF
CDR3nt: TGCAGTGCTAGCCATACCGGGGCTAGCAATCAGCCCCAGCATTTT

j_gene: TRBJ1-2
d_gene: TRBD1
v_gene: TRBV6-5
abundance: .
CDR3aa: CASSYSPQGTYGYTF
CDR3nt: TGTGCCAGCAGTTACTCGCCACAGGGGACCTATGGCTACACCTTC

j_gene: TRBJ1-1
d_gene: .
v_gene: TRBV5-1
abundance: few
CDR3aa: CASSLKGTKNTEAFF
CDR3nt: TGCGCCAGCAGCTTGAAGGGAACGAAGAACACTGAAGCTTTCTTT

j_gene: TRBJ2-3
d_gene: .
v_gene: TRBV25-1
abundance: large
CDR3aa: CASTSGAGTDTQYF
CDR3nt: TGTGCCAGCACATCAGGGGCTGGCACAGATACGCAGTATTTT

j_gene: TRBJ2-2
d_gene: TRBD2
v_gene: TRBV7-6
abundance: many
CDR3aa: CASSSPLRGGGTAGELFF
CDR3nt: TGTGCCAGCAGTTCCCCCCTTCGCGGGGGAGGGACCGCCGGGGAGCTGTTTTTT

j_gene: TRBJ2-1
d_gene: .
v_gene: TRBV7-3
abundance: many
CDR3aa: CASSRMGGEQFF
CDR3nt: TGTGCCAGCAGCCGGATGGGGGGTGAGCAGTTCTTC

j_gene: TRBJ1-5
d_gene: .
v_gene: TRBV7-9
abundance: many
CDR3aa: CASSTGNQPQHF
CDR3nt: TGTGCCAGCAGTACCGGTAATCAGCCCCAGCATTTT

j_gene: TRBJ2-2
d_gene: .
v_gene: TRBV20-1
abundance: few
CDR3aa: CSARARVRPGELFF
CDR3nt: TGCAGTGCTAGAGCCAGGGTACGGCCCGGGGAGCTGTTTTTT

j_gene: TRBJ1-6
d_gene: .
v_gene: TRBV4-3
abundance: .
CDR3aa: CASSPNSLAPLHF
CDR3nt: TGCGCCAGCAGCCCTAACTCGCTGGCGCCCCTCCACTTT

j_gene: TRBJ1-1
d_gene: .
v_gene: TRBV5-1
abundance: .
CDR3aa: CASSPRTRMNTEAFF
CDR3nt: TGCGCCAGCAGCCCCCGTACAAGAATGAACACTGAAGCTTTCTTT

j_gene: TRBJ2-2
d_gene: .
v_gene: TRBV23-1
abundance: .
CDR3aa: CASSRWGNTGELFF
CDR3nt: TGCGCCAGCAGTCGATGGGGGAACACCGGGGAGCTGTTTTTT

j_gene: TRBJ2-2
d_gene: TRBD1
v_gene: TRBV5-8
abundance: .
CDR3aa: CASSSGQGGHTGELFF
CDR3nt: TGTGCCAGCAGCTCGGGACAGGGAGGCCACACCGGGGAGCTGTTTTTT

j_gene: TRBJ1-2
d_gene: TRBD1
v_gene: TRBV7-9
abundance: .
CDR3aa: CASSLSQTGGGYTF
CDR3nt: TGTGCCAGCAGCCTGAGCCAAACAGGGGGTGGCTACACCTTC

j_gene: TRBJ1-4
d_gene: TRBD1
v_gene: TRBV20-1
abundance: .
CDR3aa: CSAAPLEQGIKEKLFF
CDR3nt: TGCAGTGCCGCGCCGTTAGAACAGGGGATTAAGGAAAAACTGTTTTTT

j_gene: TRBJ1-6
d_gene: TRBD1
v_gene: TRBV5-6
abundance: .
CDR3aa: CASSRGQLDYNSPLHF
CDR3nt: TGTGCCAGCAGCCGGGGACAGCTCGACTATAATTCACCCCTCCACTTT